This TCR beta chain was sequenced for a study of regulatory T cells in long-lasting Graves disease (dated by TCRdb to the early 2020s). Concerning the study at large: Newly diagnosed Graves' disease patients had taken antithyroid drugs for less than 3 months. The study took place in China and was registered as a clinical trial. Persistent Graves' disease patients were compared with newly diagnosed Graves' disease patients by peripheral blood TCR sequencing and RNA sequencing. A total of roughly 35 samples underwent TCR sequencing: roughly 13 from persistent and around 20 from newly diagnosed Graves' disease patients.

Libraries came from multiplex PCR. The sample was run on an Illumina HiSeq 4000. CDR3 regions were amplified by Arm-PCR with iRepertoire HTBI primers to construct TCR beta libraries. Before sequencing, the PCR products went through gel purification. In the source study's methods: A total of roughly 67 TRBV and approximately 15 TRBJ segments were identified across samples and were used for gene usage analysis of CDR3 amino acid clonotypes. Filtered high-quality paired reads were merged into contigs using COPE and FqMerger. BLAST was used to align contigs to the IMGT TRBV, TRBD and TRBJ reference genes, and CDR3 was defined following IMGT. Any clonotype with a frequency above 0.1% was counted as a highly expanded clone. Shannon entropy served as the measure of repertoire diversity, while the Gini coefficient captured V-J evenness. Public clonotypes were defined as clonotypes shared by more than one individual. TCRdb applied fastp at Q25 and MiXCR to the public reads, then kept only in-frame beta chains. Rows merge per CDR3 protein into single entries with the most common DNA and genes. These V and J calls derive from TCRdb rather than the authors' analysis. The sample has 400,000 to 500,000 distinct CDR3 sequences on record, 15% of them singletons. The top ten clones comprise about 8.2% of the sample.

What the study reported, not specific to this receptor: TRBV28, TRBJ1-2 and TRBJ2-5 were preferentially used in persistent disease, while TRBV20-1 and TRBJ2-1 were favored in newly diagnosed disease. Compared with newly diagnosed patients, patients with persistent Graves' disease had lower TCR Shannon entropy and fewer highly expanded clones, which suggests clonal expansion. Sequencing and analysis were limited to the TCR beta chain. As a limitation, the authors acknowledged that the small sample size may reduce accuracy. Persistent patients shared more public clonotypes among themselves (around 3,000) than newly diagnosed patients did (about 970). Only peripheral blood was studied, because thyroid tissue, the primary lesion, was inaccessible.

There are many counts of this clonotype. Its binding antigen is unknown. Base qualities are not recorded, but no much larger clone differs from it by a single base. Including the terminal cysteine and phenylalanine, the CDR3 comprises 15 residues. Only CDR3 DNA remains: 45 bases, in frame from the first base. The germline V gene (reference sequence) specifies SEHNR as CDR1 and FQNEAQ as CDR2. V is pruned by 4 bases and J by 6 bases, leaving 5 bases of the junction without a gene match. What the time point label conveys for this sample: newly diagnosed GD, antithyroid drugs for less than 3 months. For both TCR sequencing and RNA sequencing, RNA was extracted from PBMCs in TRIzol. Graves' disease was diagnosed according to American Thyroid Association guidelines. Patients were recruited from an endocrinology department in Xi'an, China. Each patient gave roughly 10 milliliters of peripheral blood, collected in an EDTA anticoagulant tube. Ficoll Paque Plus density gradient separation was used to isolate PBMCs, and no additional T cell sorting was done. An Agilent 2100 Bioanalyzer and agarose gel were used to check RNA quality, and a NanoDrop 2000 was used to measure RNA concentration.

The same data also contributed to another study, on T cells in Graves' hyperthyroidism and ophthalmopathy. From the second report: A patient counted as having stable Graves' hyperthyroidism if no progression to ophthalmopathy occurred over 18 months of follow-up. Hyperthyroidism patients were newly diagnosed, with disease duration under 2 months, and aged 18 to 65 years. Exclusion was applied to patients with uncontrolled infections, other autoimmune diseases, pregnancy or lactation. Diagnoses were based on clinical symptoms, serum thyroxine and TRAb, thyroid ultrasound and orbital computed tomography. For the first round of RT-PCR on the TCR CDR3, the HTBI primer set was used together with the Qiagen OneStep RT-PCR kit. Most expanded thyroid clonotypes (frequency above 0.001) were also found in blood, which suggests that blood repertoires may mirror thyroid immune responses. A model built on a 13 V-J signature distinguished ophthalmopathy from stable hyperthyroidism, reaching roughly 88% sensitivity and under 84% specificity in cross-validation and 80%/75% in testing. During validation, the model predicted progression to ophthalmopathy a median of approximately 6 months ahead of onset, with more than 60% sensitivity and around 72% specificity. A discovery cohort of about 95 patients, roughly 45 with Graves' ophthalmopathy and more than 55 with stable Graves' hyperthyroidism, was used to find distinguishing TCR V-J signatures. Prospective prediction of ophthalmopathy was tested in an independent validation cohort consisting of some 19 hyperthyroidism patients and 15 to 17 patients who later progressed to ophthalmopathy. The 95 to 100 discovery patients were divided at random into training and test sets in a 7:3 ratio. The study also compared thyroid tissue and blood T-cell repertoires from 5 to 7 Graves' hyperthyroidism patients. Following sampling, methimazole starting at 30 mg daily was given to hyperthyroidism patients, and high-dose intravenous methylprednisolone was given to ophthalmopathy patients. Libraries were constructed in a second round of multiplex PCR, after which size selection and purification were carried out. The libraries were sequenced on an Illumina HiSeq2000 using paired-end 100 bp reads. SOAPnuke was used to process the raw data, removing reads that contained adapters or uncalled bases, had a mean Phred below 15, or lacked an exact match to the constant primer or identifier. COPE v1.2.5 was used to merge high-quality paired reads, and clonotypes were defined as unique nucleotide sequences. MiTCR v1.1 was used to align clonotypes to the IMGT TRBV, TRBD and TRBJ reference segments. The analysis included only V-J combinations with a frequency above 0.0001, which together covered over 98% of the repertoires. A TCS score was defined as the ratio between F50 (clonal expansion) and ExV (chaos), using BLOSUM62-based TCRdist between CDR3 peptides within each V-J. Welch's t-statistics and random forest reduced approximately 520 V-J features to under 15, which were used in a naive Bayes classifier (R e1071). No statistical method was used to fix the sample size in advance, and group allocation was not hidden from the investigators. TCR Vbeta CDR3 sequencing of 120 to 150 peripheral blood samples (43 ophthalmopathy, about 80 hyperthyroidism and roughly 17 progressor patients) is reported in the paper.

The receptor chain draws on TRBV7-9 and TRBJ2-2; a stretch of 10 junction bases matches TRBD2. The sequences come from peripheral blood mononuclear cells (PBMCs), collected at new diagnosis, from a patient treated with antithyroid drugs. The TCR comes from a woman in her 40s with Graves disease. Donor details come from another sample of the same person, matched by shared clones. The CDR3 region: CASSSSSGSAGELFF. The DNA sequence reads TGTGCCAGCAGCTCATCTAGCGGGAGTGCCGGGGAGCTGTTTTTT.